What follows describes a single T cell receptor (beta chain). Its specificity is not known. Measured with immunoSEQ multiplex PCR; TCRdb has only the in-frame clones, and not every one. The sample lists just under 90,000 clones, 80% to 85% occurring once. The data originate from a study of graft-versus-host responses after intestinal transplantation. Overall study findings and caveats: Recipient marrow contained GvH clones, some of which appeared first in ileum or blood.

The CDR3 runs to 17 residues. Germline trimming cut 4 bases from V and 1 base from J; bases unmatched to any gene: 10. In germline, CDR1 is MNHNS, CDR2 SASEGT. This sequence was found in a human donor who received an intestinal transplant. The starting material was unstimulated CD8+ T cells sorted from spleen or lymph node cells, obtained before intestinal transplant. The gene calls are TRBV6-1 and TRBJ1-3, with 7 bases aligning to TRBD1. For the CDR3, the DNA is TGTGCCAGCAGTGTATGGGACAGCCTTGAATCTGGAAACACCATATATTTT. Encoded protein: CASSVWDSLESGNTIYF.